This T cell receptor beta chain was identified in a study of molecular identifiers for immune sequencing clone quantification. Comments on this clonotype: Antigen specificity is unknown.

TCRdb fed the PCR reads into MiXCR, producing one record per CDR3 protein. In the table there are about half a million distinct CDR3 sequences, roughly 23% of which are singletons. V gave up 2 bases and J gave up 3 bases, with 9 bases separating them. Germline CDR1 and CDR2: SGHRS and YFSETQ. The CDR3 is made up of 13 amino acids. Study observations and caveats: Clonotypes topping 20 RNA copies carried over 98% of effector molecules but under 1% of naive ones.

This sequence was found in a human donor in good health. Some libraries in this study had Jurkat cell RNA spiked in. The sequenced material came from naive CD8+ T cells from blood, with Jurkat cell RNA spiked in. Subset: FACS-sorted CD8+CD4-CCR7+CD45RA+ naive T cells. The chain employs TRBV5-1 and TRBJ2-7; tentatively, D is TRBD2 (5 bases). CDR3 in DNA: TGCGCCAGCAGCTTTGGACTGAACTACGAGCAGTACTTC. It encodes CASSFGLNYEQYF.